The 8 T cell receptor beta chains in this list originate from one sample, sequenced in a study of OX40 agonist ivuxolimab in advanced cancers. Assay: immunoSEQ multiplex PCR; the TCRdb copy retains only in-frame clones and omits some. The table shows approximately 83,000 clones, with roughly 80% occurring only once. The sequences come from CD4+ or CD8+ T cells sorted from blood, collected in a trial of the OX40 agonist ivuxolimab. The origin of the receptors is an adult with an advanced solid tumor such as melanoma, head and neck, liver or kidney cancer.

The rearrangement joins TRBV6-5 to TRBJ1-5; D gene uncertain. This CDR3 comprises 14 residues. CDR1 and CDR2 (germline): MNHEY, SVGAGI. V was cut by 2 bases and J by 3 bases, with 8 bases left in between. The CDR3 is CASSYVGSNQPQHF. CDR3 coding DNA: TGTGCCAGCAGTTACGTGGGTTCCAATCAGCCCCAGCATTTT.

This clone was seen a single time. This rearrangement joins TRBV27 to TRBJ2-7; 9 bases are a match to TRBD1. Germline values: CDR1 MNHEY, CDR2 SMNVEV (reference sequence). The junction had 15 bases not matched to a gene; V was cut back by 6 bases and J by 3 bases. The CDR3 sequence is 17 residues long. The CDR3 coding sequence is TGTGCCAGCAGAACTCCACAGGGGGCCTCTCTTGTCTACGAGCAGTACTTC. Protein product: CASRTPQGASLVYEQYF.

V is TRBV19 and J is TRBJ1-2, with D unclear. CDR3 length: 15 amino acids. The germline CDR1 and CDR2 sequences are LNHDA and SQIVND (reference sequence). Deletions cut 8 bases from V and 4 bases from J, with 20 bases between. The CDR3 DNA reads as TGTGCCAGTGCCCTACGACCCGCGGAGATCTATGGCTACACCTTC. It yields the protein CASALRPAEIYGYTF. Complete variable domain (other parts from reference TRBV19 and TRBJ1-2): DGGITQSPKYLFRKEGQNVTLSCEQNLNHDAMYWYRQDPGQGLRLIYYSQIVNDFQKGDIAEGYSVSREKKESFPLTVTSAQKNPTAFYLCASALRPAEIYGYTFGSGTRLTVV.

In DNA form, the CDR3 reads TGTGCCAGCAGCTTAGGGGCAGGGAGTGTGAGAGACAATGAGCAGTTCTTC. Protein: CASSLGAGSVRDNEQFF. The chain joins TRBV7-9 to TRBJ2-1; D may be TRBD1 or TRBD2 (5 bases each). V gave up 1 base and J gave up 5 bases, with 18 bases separating them. Per the germline V gene, CDR1 is SEHNR and CDR2 is FQNEAQ (reference sequence). The CDR3 spans 17 residues.

The gene calls are TRBV5-1 and TRBJ2-2; 11 nucleotides agree with TRBD2. V was pared by 4 bases and J by 0 bases, with 8 bases of the junction left unmatched. The germline CDR1 and CDR2 sequences are SGHRS and YFSETQ. The CDR3 totals 18 residues. The CDR3: CASSRILAGGANTGELFF. The CDR3 region has the DNA TGCGCCAGCAGCCGAATCCTAGCGGGGGGCGCGAACACCGGGGAGCTGTTTTTT.

This clone turned up a few times. V and J are TRBV6-1 and TRBJ2-3; possible D gene TRBD2, 5 bases. The V gene's germline CDR1 is MNHNS and CDR2 SASEGT. V was cut by 3 bases and J by 6 bases, with 10 bases left in between. This CDR3 is 13 amino acids long. CDR3 coding DNA: TGTGCCAGCAGTGAGAGGACGGGGGATACGCAGTATTTT. Its protein product is CASSERTGDTQYF.

This clone was detected only once. The J gene is TRBJ1-2, the V gene TRBV7-2, with a weak D call TRBD1 (5 bases). CDR1 and CDR2 (germline): SGHTA, FQGNSA. The V and J ends lost 6 bases and 3 bases respectively, with 14 bases between them. CDR3 length: 14 amino acids. The CDR3 sequence: CASSRGTVHYGYTF. CDR3 DNA: TGTGCCAGCAGTCGGGGGACGGTACACTATGGCTACACCTTC.

The CDR3: CASSIFGTDYQPQHF. CDR3 nucleotide sequence: TGTGCCAGTAGTATTTTCGGTACAGACTATCAGCCCCAGCATTTT. The chain recombines TRBV19 with TRBJ1-5; D remains unclear. CDR1 and CDR2 (germline): LNHDA, SQIVND (reference sequence). Trimming took 3 bases from V and 5 from J, leaving 14 bases between them. This CDR3 has 15 amino acids. The variable domain in full, with the rest retrieved from reference TRBV19 and TRBJ1-5, is DGGITQSPKYLFRKEGQNVTLSCEQNLNHDAMYWYRQDPGQGLRLIYYSQIVNDFQKGDIAEGYSVSREKKESFPLTVTSAQKNPTAFYLCASSIFGTDYQPQHFGDGTRLSIL.